The 10 T cell receptor beta chains given below trace back to one sample, sequenced in a study of shared clonotypes between healthy human individuals. Some clones are missing from TCRdb's copy, which holds only in-frame ones; the method was immunoSEQ multiplex PCR. The table lists 550,000 to 700,000 clones, less than 80% of them singletons. The sequenced material came from memory CD4+ T cells sorted from blood. As for subset: CD45RA-negative fraction. The receptors shown here come from a woman aged 25 to 39 in good health.

The gene calls are TRBV5-1 and TRBJ2-6; D is unresolved. Trimming left V 0 bases short and J 0 bases short, with 13 bases between. Germline V gene data show CDR1 as SGHRS and CDR2 as YFSETQ. The CDR3 is made up of 18 amino acids. In nucleotides, the CDR3 is TGCGCCAGCAGCTTGGATGGCCGGGCCGACTCTGGGGCCAACGTCCTGACTTTC. Protein product: CASSLDGRADSGANVLTF.

V usage is TRBV30 and J usage is TRBJ1-1; the D is unclear. The CDR3 is 14 amino acids. Trimming stripped 0 bases from V and 0 bases from J, with 8 bases between. Germline-derived CDR1 and CDR2 are GTSNPN and SVGIG (reference sequence). CDR3 bases: TGTGCCTGGAGTGTACTTTCAGTGAACACTGAAGCTTTCTTT. Its protein is CAWSVLSVNTEAFF.

The chain joins TRBV5-1 to TRBJ2-5, with D perhaps TRBD1 (5 bases). Germline-derived CDR1 and CDR2 are SGHRS and YFSETQ. Trimming removed 7 bases at V and 1 base at J, with 17 bases between. This CDR3 contains 15 residues. The CDR3 loop is CASQPGWGAQETQYF. The CDR3 DNA sequence: TGCGCCAGCCAACCTGGGTGGGGCGCCCAAGAGACCCAGTACTTC.

Turning to this clone: The same CDR3 arises from other DNA sequences in this sample as well. The rearrangement links TRBV18 to TRBJ2-3; D is ambiguous. Trimming stripped 2 bases from V and 5 bases from J, with 5 bases between. The CDR3 is made up of 12 amino acids. The germline gives CDR1 KGHSH, CDR2 LQKENI. The CDR3 nucleotides read TGTGCCAGCTCACCAGGGCAAGATACGCAGTATTTT. Protein: CASSPGQDTQYF.

In the case of this clone: This could be a read error, since a much larger clone is one nucleotide away. This chain uses TRBV2 with TRBJ1-5; 11 bases align to TRBD1. Germline V gives CDR1 SNHLY, CDR2 FYNNEI. The CDR3 totals 14 residues. J lost 5 bases, V lost 6 bases, and 3 bases had no gene match. The CDR3 region is CASSPGQGDQPQHF. The CDR3 nucleotides read TGTGCCAGCAGCCCGGGACAGGGGGATCAGCCCCAGCATTTT.

In its sample, this clone was seen once. The gene calls are TRBV11-1 and TRBJ2-2; D remains ambiguous. Looked up from germline, CDR1 is SGHAT and CDR2 is FQDESV (reference sequence). The CDR3 spans 14 residues. V lost 8 bases to trimming and J lost 4 bases, with 14 bases between them. The CDR3 DNA is TGTGCCAGCCGATTGGTTCAAGGCACCGGGGAGCTGTTTTTT. It codes for CASRLVQGTGELFF.

This chain links TRBV6-5 with TRBJ1-5; D call uncertain. Trimming took 2 bases from V and 0 from J, leaving 5 bases between them. Germline CDR1 is MNHEY and CDR2 is SVGAGI. The CDR3 is 14 amino acids. The CDR3 bases are TGTGCCAGCAGTTACGGGCATAGCAATCAGCCCCAGCATTTT. It yields the protein CASSYGHSNQPQHF.

V is TRBV30 and J is TRBJ1-1; possibly TRBD1 for D (5 bases). V lost 0 bases and J 1 base, leaving 18 bases between the germline ends. The V gene's germline CDR1 is GTSNPN and CDR2 SVGIG (reference sequence). This CDR3 spans 17 amino acids. The CDR3 sequence is CAWSVRFQGAANTEAFF. CDR3 nucleotides: TGTGCCTGGAGTGTAAGGTTCCAGGGAGCGGCGAACACTGAAGCTTTCTTT.

CDR3: CASRVQGVEKLFF. CDR3 DNA: TGTGCCAGCAGGGTTCAGGGAGTAGAAAAACTGTTTTTT. This chain uses TRBV6-1 with TRBJ1-4, with D possibly matching TRBD1 (5 bases). V was trimmed by 6 bases and J by 8 bases, leaving 13 bases between them. This CDR3 comprises 13 residues. Germline values: CDR1 MNHNS, CDR2 SASEGT.

This clone turned up a few times. The J gene is TRBJ2-1, the V gene TRBV10-3; unclear D gene. Germline loops: CDR1 ENHRY, CDR2 SYGVKD. V lost 3 bases and J lost 9, with 9 bases in between. The CDR3 contains 12 residues. CDR3 region: CAISETEGEQFF. The CDR3 DNA follows: TGTGCCATCAGTGAAACTGAAGGTGAGCAGTTCTTC.